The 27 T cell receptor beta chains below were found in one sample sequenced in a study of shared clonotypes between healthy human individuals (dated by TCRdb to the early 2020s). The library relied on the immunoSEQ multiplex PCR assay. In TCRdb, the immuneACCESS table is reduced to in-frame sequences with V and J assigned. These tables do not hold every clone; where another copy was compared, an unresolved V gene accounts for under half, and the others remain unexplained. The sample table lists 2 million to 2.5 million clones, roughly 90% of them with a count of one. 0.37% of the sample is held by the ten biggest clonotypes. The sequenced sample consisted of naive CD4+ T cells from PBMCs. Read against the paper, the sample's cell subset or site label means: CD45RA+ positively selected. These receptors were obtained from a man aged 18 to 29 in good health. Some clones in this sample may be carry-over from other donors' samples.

The CDR3 spells CASSRPVIGNQPQHF. The CDR3 DNA follows: TGTGCCAGCAGCCGACCCGTGATTGGCAATCAGCCCCAGCATTTT. This rearrangement joins TRBV7-2 to TRBJ1-5; the D is unclear. CDR1 is SGHTA and CDR2 is FQGNSA in the germline V gene. V was cut by 5 bases and J by 2 bases, with 13 bases left in between. The CDR3 sequence is 15 residues long. The full variable domain, with the rest looked up from reference TRBV7-2 and TRBJ1-5, is GAGVSQSPSNKVTEKGKDVELRCDPISGHTALYWYRQSLGQGLEFLIYFQGNSAPDKSGLPSDRFSAERTGGSVSTLTIQRTQQEDSAVYLCASSRPVIGNQPQHFGDGTRLSIL.

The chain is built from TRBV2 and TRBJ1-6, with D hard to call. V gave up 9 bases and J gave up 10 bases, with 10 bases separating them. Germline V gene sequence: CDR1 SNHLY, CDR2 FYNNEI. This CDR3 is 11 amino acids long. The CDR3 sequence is CASAQRSPLHF. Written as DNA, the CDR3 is TGTGCCAGTGCACAGAGATCACCCCTCCACTTT. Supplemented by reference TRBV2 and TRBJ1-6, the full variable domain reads EPEVTQTPSHQVTQMGQEVILRCVPISNHLYFYWYRQILGQKVEFLVSFYNNEISEKSEIFDDQFSVERPDGSNFTLKIRSTKLEDSAMYFCASAQRSPLHFGNGTRLTVT.

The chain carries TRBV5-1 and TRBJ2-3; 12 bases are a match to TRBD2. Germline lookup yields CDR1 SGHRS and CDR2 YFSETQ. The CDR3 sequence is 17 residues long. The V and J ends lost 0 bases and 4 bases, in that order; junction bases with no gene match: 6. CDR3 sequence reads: CASSLGLAGGQADTQYF. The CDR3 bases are TGCGCCAGCAGCTTGGGTCTAGCGGGAGGGCAGGCAGATACGCAGTATTTT. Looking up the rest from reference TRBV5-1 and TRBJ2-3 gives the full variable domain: KAGVTQTPRYLIKTRGQQVTLSCSPISGHRSVSWYQQTPGQGLQFLFEYFSETQRNKGNFPGRFSGRQFSNSRSEMNVSTLELGDSALYLCASSLGLAGGQADTQYFGPGTRLTVL.

As DNA, the CDR3 is TGTGCCAGCAGCTTAGCGAGGCAGAGTCAGCCCCAGCATTTT. Translation: CASSLARQSQPQHF. The rearrangement uses TRBV7-2 and TRBJ1-5; D remains unclear. The germline V gene encodes CDR1 SGHTA and CDR2 FQGNSA. This CDR3 is 14 amino acids long. Trimming shortened V by 0 bases and J by 6 bases, and 9 bases separated the two germline ends.

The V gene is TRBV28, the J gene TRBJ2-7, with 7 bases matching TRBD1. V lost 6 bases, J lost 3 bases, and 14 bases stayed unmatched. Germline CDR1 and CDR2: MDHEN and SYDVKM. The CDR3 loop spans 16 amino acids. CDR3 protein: CASRGMDRSSVYEQYF. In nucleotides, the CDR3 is TGTGCCAGCAGGGGAATGGACAGGTCCTCGGTCTACGAGCAGTACTTC.

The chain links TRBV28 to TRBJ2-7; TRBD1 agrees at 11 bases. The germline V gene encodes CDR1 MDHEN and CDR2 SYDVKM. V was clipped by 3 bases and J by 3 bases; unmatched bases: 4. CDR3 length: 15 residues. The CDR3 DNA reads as TGTGCCAGCAGTTTTTCGGGACAGGGGGTCTACGAGCAGTACTTC. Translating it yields CASSFSGQGVYEQYF. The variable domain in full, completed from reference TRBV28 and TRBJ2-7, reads DVKVTQSSRYLVKRTGEKVFLECVQDMDHENMFWYRQDPGLGLRLIYFSYDVKMKEKGDIPEGYSVSREKKERFSLILESASTNQTSMYLCASSFSGQGVYEQYFGPGTRLTVT.

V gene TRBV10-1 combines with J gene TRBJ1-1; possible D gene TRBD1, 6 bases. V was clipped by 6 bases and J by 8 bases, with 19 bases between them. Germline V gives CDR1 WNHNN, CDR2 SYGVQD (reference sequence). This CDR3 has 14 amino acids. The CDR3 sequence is CASSETGKVAEAFF. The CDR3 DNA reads TGCGCCAGCAGCGAAACAGGGAAAGTAGCGGAAGCTTTCTTT.

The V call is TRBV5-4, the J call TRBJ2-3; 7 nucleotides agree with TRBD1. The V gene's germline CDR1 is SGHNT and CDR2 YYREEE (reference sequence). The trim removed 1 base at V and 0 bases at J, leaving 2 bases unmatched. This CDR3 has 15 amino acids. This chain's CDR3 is CASSLLDRSTDTQYF. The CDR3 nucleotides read TGTGCCAGCAGCTTGCTGGACAGGAGCACAGATACGCAGTATTTT.

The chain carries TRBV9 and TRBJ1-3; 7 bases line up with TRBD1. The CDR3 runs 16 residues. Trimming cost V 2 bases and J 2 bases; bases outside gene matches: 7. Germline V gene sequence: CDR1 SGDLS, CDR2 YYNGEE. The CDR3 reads CASSVSVQGAGNTIYF. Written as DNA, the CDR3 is TGTGCCAGCAGCGTTTCAGTCCAGGGGGCTGGAAACACCATATATTTT.

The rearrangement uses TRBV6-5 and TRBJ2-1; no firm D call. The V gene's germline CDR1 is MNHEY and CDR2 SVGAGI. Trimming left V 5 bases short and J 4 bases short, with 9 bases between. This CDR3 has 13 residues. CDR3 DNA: TGTGCCAGCAGTCCTCTGCGGTACAATGAGCAGTTCTTC. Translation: CASSPLRYNEQFF.

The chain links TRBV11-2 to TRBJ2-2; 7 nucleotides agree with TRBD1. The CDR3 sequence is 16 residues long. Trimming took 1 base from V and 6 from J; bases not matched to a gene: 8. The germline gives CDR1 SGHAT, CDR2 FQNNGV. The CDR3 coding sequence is TGTGCCAGCAGCTTAGCGGTTGGGACAGTCCCCGGGGAGCTGTTTTTT. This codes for CASSLAVGTVPGELFF. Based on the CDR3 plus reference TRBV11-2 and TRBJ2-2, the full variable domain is EAGVAQSPRYKIIEKRQSVAFWCNPISGHATLYWYQQILGQGPKLLIQFQNNGVVDDSQLPKDRFSAERLKGVDSTLKIQPAKLEDSAVYLCASSLAVGTVPGELFFGEGSRLTVL.

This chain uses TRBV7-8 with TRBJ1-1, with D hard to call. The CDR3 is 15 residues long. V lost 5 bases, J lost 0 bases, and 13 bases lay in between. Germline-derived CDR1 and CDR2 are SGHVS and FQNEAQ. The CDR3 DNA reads TGTGCCAGCAGCGTGACATATCAACTGAACACTGAAGCTTTCTTT. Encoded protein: CASSVTYQLNTEAFF.

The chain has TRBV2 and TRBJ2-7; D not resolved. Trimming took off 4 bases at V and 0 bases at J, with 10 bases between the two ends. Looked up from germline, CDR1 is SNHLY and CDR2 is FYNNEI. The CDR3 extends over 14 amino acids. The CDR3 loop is CASSVDPSSYEQYF. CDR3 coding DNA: TGTGCCAGCAGTGTCGACCCGAGCTCCTACGAGCAGTACTTC. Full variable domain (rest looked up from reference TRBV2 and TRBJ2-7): EPEVTQTPSHQVTQMGQEVILRCVPISNHLYFYWYRQILGQKVEFLVSFYNNEISEKSEIFDDQFSVERPDGSNFTLKIRSTKLEDSAMYFCASSVDPSSYEQYFGPGTRLTVT.

The CDR3 sequence: CASSDWGSGELFF. The DNA for the CDR3 is TGTGCCAGCAGTGACTGGGGGTCCGGGGAGCTGTTTTTT. V is TRBV6-4 and J is TRBJ2-2, with D possibly called TRBD1 or TRBD2 (5 bases each). This CDR3 has 13 amino acids. Between the trimmed V and J ends, which lost 1 base and 6 bases, there was a span of 6 bases. Germline CDR1 MRHNA, CDR2 SNTAGT.

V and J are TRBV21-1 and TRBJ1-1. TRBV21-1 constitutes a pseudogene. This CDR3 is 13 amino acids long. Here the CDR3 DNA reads TGTGCCAGCAGCCCGCGGGGGGACACTGAAGCTTTCTTT. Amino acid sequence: CASSPRGDTEAFF.

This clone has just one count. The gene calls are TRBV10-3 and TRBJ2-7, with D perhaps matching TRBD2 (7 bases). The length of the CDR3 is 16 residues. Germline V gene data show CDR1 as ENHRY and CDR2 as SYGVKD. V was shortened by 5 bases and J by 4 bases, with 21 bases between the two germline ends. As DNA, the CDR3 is TGTGCCATCAGTCCCAGGGGAGCGGGACCGAATTACGAGCAGTACTTC. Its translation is CAISPRGAGPNYEQYF.

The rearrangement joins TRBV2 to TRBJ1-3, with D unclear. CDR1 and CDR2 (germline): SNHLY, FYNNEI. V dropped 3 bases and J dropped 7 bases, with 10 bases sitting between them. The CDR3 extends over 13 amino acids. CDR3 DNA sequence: TGTGCCAGCAGTGACACGGCTTGGAACACCATATATTTT. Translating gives CASSDTAWNTIYF.

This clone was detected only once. The CDR3 protein is CASSLGGAGHGETQYF. CDR3 DNA sequence: TGTGCCAGCAGCTTAGGAGGTGCGGGACATGGGGAGACCCAGTACTTC. This chain uses TRBV11-2 with TRBJ2-5; D may correspond to TRBD1 or TRBD2 (6 bases each). Germline lookup yields CDR1 SGHAT and CDR2 FQNNGV. Deletions cut 1 base from V and 5 bases from J, with 17 bases between. The CDR3 length is 16 residues.

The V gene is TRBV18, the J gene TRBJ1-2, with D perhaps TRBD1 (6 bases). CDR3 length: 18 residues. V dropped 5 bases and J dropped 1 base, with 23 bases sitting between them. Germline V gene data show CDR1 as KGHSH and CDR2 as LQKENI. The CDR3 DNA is TGTGCCAGCTCAATGACGCAGGGGTCAACTTACTATAACTATGGCTACACCTTC. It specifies CASSMTQGSTYYNYGYTF.

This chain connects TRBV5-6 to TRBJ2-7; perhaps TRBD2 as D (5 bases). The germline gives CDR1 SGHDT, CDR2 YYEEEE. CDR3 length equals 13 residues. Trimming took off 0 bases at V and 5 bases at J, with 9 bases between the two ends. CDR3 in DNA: TGTGCCAGCAGCTTGGCCCCGGGGAACGAGCAGTACTTC. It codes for CASSLAPGNEQYF.

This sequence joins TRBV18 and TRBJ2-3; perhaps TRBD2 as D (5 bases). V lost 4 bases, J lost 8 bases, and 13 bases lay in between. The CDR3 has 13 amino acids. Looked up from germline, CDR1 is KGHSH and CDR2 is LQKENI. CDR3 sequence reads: CASSLNSEGTQYF. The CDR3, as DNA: TGTGCCAGCTCACTTAACAGCGAGGGTACGCAGTATTTT.

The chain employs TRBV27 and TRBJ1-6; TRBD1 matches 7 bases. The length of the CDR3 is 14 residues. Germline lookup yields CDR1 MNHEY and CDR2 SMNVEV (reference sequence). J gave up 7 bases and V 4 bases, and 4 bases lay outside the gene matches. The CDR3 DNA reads TGTGCCAGCAGTTACCTAGGGGGCAATTCACCCCTCCACTTT. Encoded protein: CASSYLGGNSPLHF.

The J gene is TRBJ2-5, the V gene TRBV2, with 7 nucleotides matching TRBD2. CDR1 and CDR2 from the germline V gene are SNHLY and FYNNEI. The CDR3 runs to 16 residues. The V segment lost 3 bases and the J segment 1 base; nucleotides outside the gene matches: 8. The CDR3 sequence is CASSDTLGGGQETQYF. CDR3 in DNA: TGTGCCAGCAGTGACACGTTGGGGGGGGGCCAAGAGACCCAGTACTTC.

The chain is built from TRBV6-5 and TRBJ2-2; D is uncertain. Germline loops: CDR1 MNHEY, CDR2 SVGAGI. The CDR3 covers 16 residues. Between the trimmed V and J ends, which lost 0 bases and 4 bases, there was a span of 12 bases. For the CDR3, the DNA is TGTGCCAGCAGTTACTCGTTTAGTTTAGGCACCGGGGAGCTGTTTTTT. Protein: CASSYSFSLGTGELFF.

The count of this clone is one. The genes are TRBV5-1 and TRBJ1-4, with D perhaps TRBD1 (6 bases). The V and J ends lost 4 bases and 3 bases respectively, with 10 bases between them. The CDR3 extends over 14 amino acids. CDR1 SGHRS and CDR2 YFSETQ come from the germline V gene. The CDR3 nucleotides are TGCGCCAGCAGCGGGGGGGCTGCTAATGAAAAACTGTTTTTT. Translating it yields CASSGGAANEKLFF.

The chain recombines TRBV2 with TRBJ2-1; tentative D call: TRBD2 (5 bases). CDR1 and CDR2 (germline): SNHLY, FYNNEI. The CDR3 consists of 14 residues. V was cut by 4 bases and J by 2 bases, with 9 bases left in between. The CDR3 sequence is CASSVGSPYNEQFF. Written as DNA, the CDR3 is TGTGCCAGCAGTGTGGGGAGCCCCTACAATGAGCAGTTCTTC.

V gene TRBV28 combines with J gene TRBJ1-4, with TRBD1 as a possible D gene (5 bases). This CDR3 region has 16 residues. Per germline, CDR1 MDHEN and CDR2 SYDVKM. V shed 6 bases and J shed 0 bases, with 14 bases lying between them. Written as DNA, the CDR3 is TGTGCCAGCAGCTTCGGGGCAGCTGCAACTAATGAAAAACTGTTTTTT. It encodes CASSFGAAATNEKLFF.